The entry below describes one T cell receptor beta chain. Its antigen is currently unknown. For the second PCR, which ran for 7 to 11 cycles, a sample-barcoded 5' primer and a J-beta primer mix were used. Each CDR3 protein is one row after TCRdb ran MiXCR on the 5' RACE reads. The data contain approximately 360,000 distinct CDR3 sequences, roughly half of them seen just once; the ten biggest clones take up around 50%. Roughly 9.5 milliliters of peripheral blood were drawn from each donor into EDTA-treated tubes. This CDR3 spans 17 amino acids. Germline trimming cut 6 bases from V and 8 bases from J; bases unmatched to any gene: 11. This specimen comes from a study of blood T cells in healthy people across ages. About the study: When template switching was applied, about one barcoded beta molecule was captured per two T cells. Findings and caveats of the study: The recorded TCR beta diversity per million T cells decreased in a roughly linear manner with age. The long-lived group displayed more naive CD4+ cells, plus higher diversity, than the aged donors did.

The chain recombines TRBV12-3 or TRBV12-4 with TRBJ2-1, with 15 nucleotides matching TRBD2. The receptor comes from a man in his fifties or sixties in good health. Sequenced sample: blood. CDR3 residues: CASSSMGLAGGWDEQFF. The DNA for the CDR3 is TGTGCCAGCAGCTCTATGGGACTAGCGGGGGGTTGGGATGAGCAGTTCTTC.